The entry that follows covers one T cell receptor (beta chain) sequence. The antigen is not known. V lost 5 bases and J 5 bases, leaving 21 bases between the germline ends. From germline, CDR1 is SGHTA and CDR2 FQGNSA. The CDR3 sequence is 16 residues long. PCR involved 60 Vbeta and 13 Jbeta primers. Profiling relied on immunoSEQ multiplex PCR, and the TCRdb table lists in-frame clones only, not all of them. This table holds roughly 150,000 clones, about 78% found once. The entry originates in a study of cytomegalovirus exposure and HLA in healthy donors. The study, taken as a whole, reports: V segments that were indistinguishable, TRBV6-2 and TRBV6-3 among them, were omitted from analysis. Earlier analysis yielded a pattern in which most TCR beta V segments were productive about 90% or about 30% of the time. CMV antigen specificity was confirmed in vitro for a few CMV-associated chains.

Sequenced input: PBMCs. This receptor was identified in a male donor in good health and CMV-seronegative. The rearrangement links TRBV7-2 to TRBJ1-2, with D perhaps TRBD1 (6 bases). For the CDR3, the DNA is TGTGCCAGCAGCCAAGTGGGGGGGGGCGGACCTTATGGCTACACCTTC. Translated: CASSQVGGGGPYGYTF.